This TCR beta chain came from a study of blood T cell repertoires in COVID-19. About the study: Both acute and convalescent COVID-19 samples were obtained from the United States, Italy and Spain. Sources were T cells, B-cell-depleted T cells, or PBMCs; the material itself was cDNA or gDNA.

Generated by immunoSEQ multiplex PCR, the TCRdb table keeps only in-frame clones and is missing some. The sample includes some 200,000 clones, 90% to 95% of them seen just once. There are 15 residues in the CDR3. V gene TRBV21-1 combines with J gene TRBJ1-4. TRBV21-1 is marked as a pseudogene. The sequencing sample was made of peripheral blood. The TCR comes from a man aged 30-40 years with COVID-19, enrolled during active disease. The DNA for the CDR3 is TGTGCCAGCAGCAAAGTGGTTGGAGGGACTGAAAAACTGTTTTTT. The encoded protein is CASSKVVGGTEKLFF.